Listed here is a single T cell receptor beta chain. The record originates from a study of T cell clones after liver transplantation. Study details: Third-party-reactive TCRbeta sequences from pre-transplant mixed lymphocyte reactions served as antigen-independent comparators.

Clones were read by immunoSEQ multiplex PCR, and TCRdb kept only the in-frame ones, dropping some. The data show about 76,000 clones, with over 65% seen just once and less than 3% held by the top ten. Trimming removed 1 base from V and 6 bases from J, with 8 bases in between. The CDR3 totals 13 residues. The germline V gene has CDR1 SNHLY and CDR2 FYNNEI. This sample comprised CD4+ T cells from blood, obtained at the 22-month timepoint. This sequence originates from a human patient who received a liver transplant. Some T cells may be the graft donor's. The chain combines TRBV2 with TRBJ2-3; D remains unclear. The chain's CDR3 is CASSEEMADTQYF. CDR3 in DNA: TGTGCCAGCAGTGAAGAGATGGCGGATACGCAGTATTTT. The whole variable domain, filled in from reference TRBV2 and TRBJ2-3, reads EPEVTQTPSHQVTQMGQEVILRCVPISNHLYFYWYRQILGQKVEFLVSFYNNEISEKSEIFDDQFSVERPDGSNFTLKIRSTKLEDSAMYFCASSEEMADTQYFGPGTRLTVL.